The 27 T cell receptor beta chains below all came from one sample that was sequenced in a study of blood T cell repertoires in COVID-19. TCRdb's copy holds only in-frame clones and misses some; the assay was immunoSEQ multiplex PCR. The sample lists about 380,000 clones; nearly 90% were seen once. The sequenced material came from peripheral blood. The source of these receptors is a man in his late teens or twenties with active or convalescent COVID-19.

The chain recombines TRBV27 with TRBJ2-1, with D perhaps matching TRBD2 (6 bases). Germline CDR1 reads MNHEY; CDR2 reads SMNVEV (reference sequence). The V end was cut by 6 bases, the J end by 5 bases, with 11 bases between. The CDR3 runs 13 residues. DNA of the CDR3: TGTGCCAGCAGCCCCACGGGAGACAATGAGCAGTTCTTC. Amino acids: CASSPTGDNEQFF.

This chain links TRBV12-3 or TRBV12-4 with TRBJ1-1; no reliable D call. The CDR3 contains 13 residues. V was clipped by 3 bases and J by 4 bases, with 9 bases between them. The CDR3 nucleotides are TGTGCCAGCAGTTTCACGGGATTCACTGAAGCTTTCTTT. Amino acid sequence: CASSFTGFTEAFF.

The CDR3 DNA sequence: TGTGCCAGCGGAGATAGAGTCAACAATGAGCAGTTCTTC. Translating it yields CASGDRVNNEQFF. This chain uses TRBV11-3 with TRBJ2-1; D gene ambiguous. Germline CDR1 SGHNT, CDR2 YENEEA. The CDR3 extends over 13 amino acids. Trimming shortened V by 8 bases and J by 5 bases, and 13 bases separated the two germline ends.

V and J are TRBV6-5 and TRBJ2-1; 8 bases fit TRBD1. CDR3 length: 12 amino acids. From germline, CDR1 is MNHEY and CDR2 SVGAGI. Trimming cost V 5 bases and J 8 bases; bases outside gene matches: 2. The CDR3 nucleotides read TGTGCCAGCAGTAACAGGGGGGATGAGCAGTTCTTC. Its translation: CASSNRGDEQFF.

This rearrangement joins TRBV11-2 to TRBJ1-4, with TRBD1 matching over 7 bases. Trimming at V came to 1 base and at J to 7 bases, leaving 12 bases not matched to a gene. Per germline, CDR1 SGHAT and CDR2 FQNNGV. The length of the CDR3 is 17 residues. CDR3 sequence: CASSLGVSTGRTEKLFF. Here the CDR3 DNA reads TGTGCCAGCAGCTTAGGGGTTTCGACAGGGAGGACTGAAAAACTGTTTTTT.

The rearrangement joins TRBV5-1 to TRBJ2-5; D is possibly TRBD2 (5 bases). V lost 5 bases and J 0 bases, leaving 8 bases between the germline ends. Germline loops: CDR1 SGHRS, CDR2 YFSETQ. This CDR3 is 13 amino acids long. This CDR3 is CASSERYQETQYF. CDR3 bases: TGCGCCAGCAGTGAGCGGTACCAAGAGACCCAGTACTTC.

V usage is TRBV6-2 or TRBV6-3 and J usage is TRBJ1-5; D is unresolved. The V end was cut by 5 bases, the J end by 3 bases, with 14 bases between. The V gene's germline CDR1 is MNHEY and CDR2 SVGEGT. The CDR3 is 15 amino acids. CDR3 DNA: TGTGCCAGCAGTCGCCGTGAGGGCTTCAATCAGCCCCAGCATTTT. Protein sequence: CASSRREGFNQPQHF.

This sequence joins TRBV9 and TRBJ2-1; the match to TRBD2 covers 8 bases. The CDR3 covers 14 residues. CDR1 and CDR2 from the germline V gene are SGDLS and YYNGEE. Trimming removed 5 bases from V and 6 bases from J; junction bases left unmatched: 7. Here the CDR3 reads CASRSGGTTNEQFF. In nucleotides, the CDR3 is TGTGCCAGCAGGTCGGGAGGGACTACCAATGAGCAGTTCTTC.

The chain carries TRBV18 and TRBJ2-7; 10 nucleotides align to TRBD2. There are 15 residues in the CDR3. Germline-derived CDR1 and CDR2 are KGHSH and LQKENI. The junction had 4 bases not matched to a gene; V was cut back by 3 bases and J by 2 bases. CDR3 region: CASSPTSGSTYEQYF. In DNA form, the CDR3 reads TGTGCCAGCTCACCGACTAGCGGGTCAACCTACGAGCAGTACTTC.

The chain is built from TRBV11-2 and TRBJ1-2; D possibly corresponds to TRBD1 (6 bases). Germline CDR1 is SGHAT and CDR2 is FQNNGV. Trimming took off 1 base at V and 9 bases at J, with 12 bases between the two ends. The CDR3 is 13 residues long. This CDR3 reads CASSLGTAVSYTF. The CDR3 coding sequence is TGTGCCAGCAGCTTAGGGACAGCCGTGAGCTACACCTTC.

The J gene is TRBJ2-1, the V gene TRBV5-1; D not resolved. This CDR3 spans 14 amino acids. Between the trimmed V and J ends, which lost 1 base and 10 bases, there was a span of 15 bases. Germline CDR1 is SGHRS and CDR2 is YFSETQ. The CDR3 DNA follows: TGCGCCAGCAGCTTGCAATCCCGCACCGAGGAGCAGTTCTTC. It encodes CASSLQSRTEEQFF.

The CDR3 loop reads CASSSSGSTDTQYF. The CDR3 DNA reads TGTGCCAGCAGTAGTAGCGGGAGTACAGATACGCAGTATTTT. The chain employs TRBV6-2 or TRBV6-3 and TRBJ2-3, with TRBD2 identical over 9 bases. The CDR3 totals 14 residues. The junction had 3 bases not matched to a gene; V was cut back by 5 bases and J by 3 bases. Germline V gene data show CDR1 as MNHEY and CDR2 as SVGEGT.

The chain links TRBV27 to TRBJ2-5; TRBD2 matches 10 bases. Unmatched junction bases numbered 6, after V lost 7 bases and J lost 4 bases. CDR1 and CDR2 from the germline V gene are MNHEY and SMNVEV (reference sequence). The CDR3 sequence is 14 residues long. CDR3 nucleotide sequence: TGTGCCAGCAAGCGGGAGGGCAGCCGAGAGACCCAGTACTTC. This gives the protein CASKREGSRETQYF.

This clone has a single count. The chain has TRBV30 and TRBJ1-4; weak D call: TRBD1 (5 bases). Trimming took 1 base from V and 6 from J, leaving 9 bases between them. The CDR3 has 13 amino acids. Germline V lookup: CDR1 GTSNPN, CDR2 SVGIG (reference sequence). As DNA, the CDR3 is TGTGCCTGGAGTGGGGGGGGATATGAAAAACTGTTTTTT. Its translation: CAWSGGGYEKLFF. Supplemented by reference TRBV30 and TRBJ1-4, the full variable domain reads SQTIHQWPATLVQPVGSPLSLECTVEGTSNPNLYWYRQAAGRGLQLLFYSVGIGQISSEVPQNLSASRPQDRQFILSSKKLLLSDSGFYLCAWSGGGYEKLFFGSGTQLSVL.

The genes are TRBV19 and TRBJ1-3; no firm D call. This CDR3 contains 15 residues. Germline assignment: CDR1 LNHDA and CDR2 SQIVND (reference sequence). Trimming pared 3 bases from V and 0 bases from J, leaving 9 bases between. As DNA, the CDR3 is TGTGCCAGTAGTATCCCACGGAGCTCTGGAAACACCATATATTTT. Translation: CASSIPRSSGNTIYF.

This chain joins TRBV5-1 and TRBJ1-4, with 7 bases lining up with TRBD1. This CDR3 is 15 amino acids long. Germline trimming cut 0 bases from V and 7 bases from J; bases unmatched to any gene: 6. CDR1 and CDR2 (germline): SGHRS, YFSETQ. The CDR3 DNA sequence: TGCGCCAGCAGCTTGGAGGACAGGTTCACTGAAAAACTGTTTTTT. Its protein is CASSLEDRFTEKLFF.

The genes are TRBV19 and TRBJ2-2, with a weak D call TRBD2 (5 bases). Germline lookup yields CDR1 LNHDA and CDR2 SQIVND (reference sequence). V was trimmed by 2 bases and J by 6 bases, leaving 7 bases between them. CDR3 length: 13 residues. CDR3 sequence: CASSITRSGELFF. The CDR3 nucleotides read TGTGCCAGTAGTATAACTAGGTCCGGGGAGCTGTTTTTT.

The rearrangement links TRBV10-3 to TRBJ2-7; weak D call: TRBD1 (6 bases). From germline, CDR1 is ENHRY and CDR2 SYGVKD. V dropped 2 bases and J dropped 0 bases, with 8 bases sitting between them. The length of the CDR3 is 14 residues. The DNA of the CDR3 is TGTGCCATCAGTGAGCGGACAGACTCCTACGAGCAGTACTTC. It is translated as CAISERTDSYEQYF.

This clone appeared a single time. The rearrangement uses TRBV2 and TRBJ2-2, with D tentatively TRBD2 (6 bases). The length of the CDR3 is 13 residues. Trimming pared 6 bases from V and 4 bases from J, leaving 9 bases between. Germline V gene data show CDR1 as SNHLY and CDR2 as FYNNEI. CDR3 loop: CASRKGGTGELFF. In DNA, the CDR3 is TGTGCCAGCAGGAAGGGAGGCACCGGGGAGCTGTTTTTT.

The rearrangement joins TRBV5-4 to TRBJ1-5; 9 nucleotides agree with TRBD1. The ends lost 1 base at V and 2 bases at J; junction bases unmatched: 1. This CDR3 contains 15 residues. Per the germline V gene, CDR1 is SGHNT and CDR2 is YYREEE (reference sequence). CDR3 nucleotides: TGTGCCAGCAGCTTGTGGACAGGGGGCAATCAGCCCCAGCATTTT. Its translation is CASSLWTGGNQPQHF.

The chain is built from TRBV6-2 or TRBV6-3 and TRBJ1-3; perhaps TRBD1 as D (6 bases). The ends were cut back, 5 bases at V and 0 bases at J, with 14 bases in the middle. CDR3 length: 16 amino acids. CDR1 MNHEY and CDR2 SVGEGT come from the germline V gene. The CDR3 loop is CASSRPGQLSGNTIYF. CDR3 coding DNA: TGTGCCAGCAGTCGACCGGGACAACTCTCTGGAAACACCATATATTTT.

This chain uses TRBV6-5 with TRBJ2-7; 9 nucleotides line up with TRBD1. CDR3 length: 14 amino acids. J gave up 5 bases and V 6 bases, and 8 bases lay outside the gene matches. Per the germline V gene, CDR1 is MNHEY and CDR2 is SVGAGI. CDR3 region: CASRQGALRHEQYF. DNA of the CDR3: TGTGCCAGCAGACAGGGGGCGCTTCGTCACGAGCAGTACTTC.

The genes are TRBV7-9 and TRBJ2-2, with D tentatively TRBD1 (5 bases). The CDR3 runs to 17 residues. CDR1 is SEHNR and CDR2 is FQNEAQ in the germline V gene (reference sequence). The V and J ends lost 8 bases and 3 bases respectively, with 22 bases between them. For the CDR3, the DNA is TGTGCCAGCGGGGCGGAAGCTATACCGCGAGACACCGGGGAGCTGTTTTTT. Amino acids: CASGAEAIPRDTGELFF.

The V gene is TRBV6-1, the J gene TRBJ2-7; 8 nucleotides line up with TRBD1. Per germline, CDR1 MNHNS and CDR2 SASEGT. CDR3 size: 16 residues. Trimming cost V 3 bases and J 6 bases; bases outside gene matches: 13. Written as DNA, the CDR3 is TGTGCCAGCAGTGACACCCCGGGCAGGGGGCGTTGCGAGCAGTACTTC. This sequence encodes CASSDTPGRGRCEQYF.

The chain combines TRBV12-3 or TRBV12-4 with TRBJ1-1, with 7 nucleotides matching TRBD1. The V and J ends lost 6 bases and 3 bases, in that order; junction bases with no gene match: 4. The CDR3 is 13 residues long. Here the CDR3 reads CASSRDSYTEAFF. The CDR3 DNA reads TGTGCCAGCAGCCGGGACAGCTACACTGAAGCTTTCTTT.

The chain employs TRBV5-4 and TRBJ2-7; D uncertain. Germline assignment: CDR1 SGHNT and CDR2 YYREEE (reference sequence). The V end lost 1 base, the J end lost 2 bases, and 4 bases lay between the germline ends. This CDR3 is built from 12 residues. CDR3: CASSLSAYEQYF. DNA of the CDR3: TGTGCCAGCAGCTTGTCTGCCTACGAGCAGTACTTC.

The gene calls are TRBV27 and TRBJ2-3, with a possible D match to TRBD1 (6 bases). CDR3 length: 13 residues. Looked up from germline, CDR1 is MNHEY and CDR2 is SMNVEV (reference sequence). Trimming removed 6 bases at V and 6 bases at J, with 13 bases between. Here the CDR3 reads CASSQQGWDTQYF. CDR3 sequence (DNA): TGTGCCAGCAGCCAACAGGGCTGGGATACGCAGTATTTT.